A single sample is the source of the 4 T cell receptor beta chains below, sequenced in a study of siplizumab effects on memory and regulatory T cells. Sequencing was performed with immunoSEQ multiplex PCR; in TCRdb, only in-frame clones are kept and a portion is missing. Here the sample spans just under 85,000 clones, approximately 88% being singletons. Sequenced input: Tregs sorted from blood. These receptors were collected from a human donor in good health.

V is TRBV5-1 and J is TRBJ2-5, with unresolved D. Trimming cost V 0 bases and J 1 base, with 7 bases left between them. This CDR3 has 14 amino acids. Germline-derived CDR1 and CDR2 are SGHRS and YFSETQ. In DNA form, the CDR3 reads TGCGCCAGCAGCTTGGCGGCCGGCCAAGAGACCCAGTACTTC. It encodes CASSLAAGQETQYF.

The rearrangement joins TRBV11-1 to TRBJ1-2, with D maybe TRBD1 (5 bases). Germline V gives CDR1 SGHAT, CDR2 FQDESV (reference sequence). V lost 4 bases to trimming and J lost 4 bases, with 10 bases between them. The CDR3 extends over 13 amino acids. CDR3 DNA: TGTGCCAGCAGCTGGGACCGGACCTATGGCTACACCTTC. The encoded protein is CASSWDRTYGYTF.

V is TRBV30 and J is TRBJ2-7; D possibly corresponds to TRBD2 (6 bases). The V gene's germline CDR1 is GTSNPN and CDR2 SVGIG (reference sequence). The length of the CDR3 is 13 residues. V was cut by 3 bases and J by 2 bases, with 11 bases left in between. In DNA, the CDR3 is TGTGCCTGGAGCGGGACTCGAGCCTACGAGCAGTACTTC. Residues: CAWSGTRAYEQYF.

This clone was counted once. The CDR3 bases are TGTGCCAGCAGCCTCCCGGTCTTCAATCAGCCCCAGCATTTT. Protein sequence: CASSLPVFNQPQHF. The rearrangement joins TRBV28 to TRBJ1-5, with no clear D. The CDR3 runs to 14 residues. The V end was cut by 6 bases, the J end by 3 bases, with 12 bases between. CDR1 MDHEN and CDR2 SYDVKM come from the germline V gene.